The next 27 T cell receptor beta chains were all read from a single sample in a study of graft-versus-host responses after intestinal transplantation. These TCRs are of unknown antigen specificity. Clones were read by immunoSEQ multiplex PCR, and TCRdb kept only the in-frame ones, dropping some. The sample holds fewer than 150,000 clones, roughly nine tenths seen once. Sequencing was performed on unstimulated CD4+ T cells sorted from spleen or lymph node cells, taken before intestinal transplant. The receptors derive from a human donor who received an intestinal transplant.

The rearrangement uses TRBV5-6 and TRBJ2-7, with D unresolved. The CDR3 contains 12 residues. Trimming shortened V by 0 bases and J by 5 bases, and 6 bases separated the two germline ends. CDR1 SGHDT and CDR2 YYEEEE come from the germline V gene. The CDR3 region is CASSLAYHEQYF. The CDR3 DNA is TGTGCCAGCAGCTTGGCTTACCACGAGCAGTACTTC.

This clone occurred a few times. V usage is TRBV5-8 and J usage is TRBJ2-3; 9 nucleotides match TRBD1. CDR3 length: 17 amino acids. Germline CDR1 and CDR2: SGHTS and YDEGEE. With 4 bases clipped from V and 3 bases from J, the junction kept 12 bases outside the gene matches. CDR3 region: CASSDGDRGGITDTQYF. In DNA, the CDR3 is TGTGCCAGCAGCGACGGCGACAGGGGGGGTATTACAGATACGCAGTATTTT.

The chain carries TRBV6-1 and TRBJ1-2, with a weak D call TRBD1 (5 bases). The CDR3 runs 15 residues. Germline CDR1 and CDR2: MNHNS and SASEGT. Trimming cost V 2 bases and J 4 bases, with 14 bases left between them. The CDR3: CASSEPGRVGYGYTF. The DNA of the CDR3 is TGTGCCAGCAGTGAACCGGGCAGGGTTGGCTATGGCTACACCTTC.

The rearrangement joins TRBV6-6 to TRBJ1-1, with 8 positions matching TRBD1. V gave up 5 bases and J gave up 1 base; unmatched junction bases: 6. The CDR3 has 15 amino acids. Germline V gives CDR1 MNHNY, CDR2 SVGAGI (reference sequence). The CDR3 region is CASSPGGVRNTEAFF. The CDR3 DNA sequence: TGTGCCAGCAGTCCAGGGGGCGTAAGGAACACTGAAGCTTTCTTT.

The chain recombines TRBV5-1 with TRBJ1-6, with D tentatively TRBD1 (6 bases). The CDR3 runs 14 residues. The ends were cut back, 3 bases at V and 7 bases at J, with 11 bases in the middle. Germline CDR1 reads SGHRS; CDR2 reads YFSETQ. The chain's CDR3 is CASSSTGGNSPLHF. The CDR3 nucleotides read TGCGCCAGCAGCTCGACAGGCGGGAATTCACCCCTCCACTTT.

The rearrangement links TRBV5-4 to TRBJ2-5; tentative D call: TRBD2 (5 bases). The germline gives CDR1 SGHNT, CDR2 YYREEE (reference sequence). This CDR3 has 13 residues. The germline V and J ends were trimmed by 4 bases and 5 bases, with 12 bases remaining between them. CDR3 nucleotide sequence: TGTGCCAGCAGCAACAGCGGTGGGGAGACCCAGTACTTC. The encoded protein is CASSNSGGETQYF.

The CDR3 is CASQDDSPLHF. The CDR3 nucleotides are TGTGCCAGCCAAGATGATTCACCCCTCCACTTT. The chain recombines TRBV2 with TRBJ1-6, with D unresolved. V was pared by 8 bases and J by 8 bases, with 7 bases between. CDR3 length: 11 residues. Germline values: CDR1 SNHLY, CDR2 FYNNEI.

The chain couples TRBV5-5 to TRBJ1-6, with D hard to call. V gave up 8 bases and J gave up 6 bases, with 9 bases separating them. CDR3 length equals 12 residues. CDR1 and CDR2 from the germline V gene are SGHKS and YYEKEE (reference sequence). The DNA for the CDR3 is TGTGCCAGTGCCAGGAGTAATTCACCCCTCCACTTT. It yields the protein CASARSNSPLHF.

J is TRBJ2-7 and V is TRBV19; 14 nucleotides align to TRBD2. Germline lookup yields CDR1 LNHDA and CDR2 SQIVND (reference sequence). V lost 6 bases, J lost 4 bases, and 5 bases stayed unmatched. This CDR3 is built from 15 residues. This CDR3 reads CASSPGLAGGYEQYF. The CDR3 DNA sequence: TGTGCCAGTAGCCCTGGACTAGCGGGGGGTTACGAGCAGTACTTC.

The rearrangement joins TRBV6-4 to TRBJ1-1; D unresolved. Trimming removed 7 bases from V and 11 bases from J, with 11 bases in between. The CDR3 spans 10 residues. Germline CDR1 and CDR2: MRHNA and SNTAGT. The chain's CDR3 is CASIMVGAFF. CDR3 nucleotide sequence: TGTGCCAGCATAATGGTGGGTGCTTTCTTT.

V gene TRBV7-9 combines with J gene TRBJ2-7; TRBD1 matches at 12 bases. This CDR3 contains 18 residues. V lost 4 bases to trimming and J lost 2 bases; unmatched junction nucleotides: 12. Germline V gives CDR1 SEHNR, CDR2 FQNEAQ (reference sequence). The CDR3 spells CASSSGQGALYTPYEQYF. The CDR3 bases are TGTGCCAGCAGCTCGGGACAGGGGGCTCTCTATACCCCCTACGAGCAGTACTTC.

This chain connects TRBV7-2 to TRBJ2-2; D is perhaps TRBD1 (6 bases). Germline-derived CDR1 and CDR2 are SGHTA and FQGNSA. This CDR3 spans 15 amino acids. With 3 bases removed from V and 9 bases from J, the gap between germline ends came to 17 bases. The CDR3 spells CASSLGADQGWELFF. For the CDR3, the DNA is TGTGCCAGCAGCTTGGGTGCGGATCAGGGGTGGGAGCTGTTTTTT.

The V gene is TRBV30, the J gene TRBJ1-6, with 8 bases aligning to TRBD1. V lost 3 bases and J lost 7; bases outside the gene matches: 5. CDR3 length: 14 residues. The germline V gene encodes CDR1 GTSNPN and CDR2 SVGIG (reference sequence). The CDR3 here is CAWRWTGKNSPLHF. DNA of the CDR3: TGTGCCTGGAGATGGACAGGGAAGAATTCACCCCTCCACTTT.

This sequence joins TRBV2 and TRBJ2-1, with D uncertain. The CDR3 is 13 amino acids. The V gene's germline CDR1 is SNHLY and CDR2 FYNNEI. V was trimmed by 4 bases and J by 4 bases, leaving 8 bases between them. The CDR3 DNA follows: TGTGCCAGCAGTGCTAACTATTACAATGAGCAGTTCTTC. Its translation is CASSANYYNEQFF.

The CDR3 sequence: CASSSQGGNTIYF. CDR3 in DNA: TGTGCCAGCAGCTCACAGGGTGGAAACACCATATATTTT. J is TRBJ1-3 and V is TRBV7-9; tentative D call: TRBD1 (6 bases). CDR1 and CDR2 from the germline V gene are SEHNR and FQNEAQ (reference sequence). There are 13 residues in the CDR3. The V and J ends lost 4 bases and 3 bases respectively, with 7 bases between them.

The genes are TRBV7-3 and TRBJ2-1; a weak D match, TRBD2 (7 bases). Germline V gene lookup returns CDR1 SGHTA and CDR2 FQGTGA. V was shortened by 1 base and J by 3 bases, with 16 bases between the two germline ends. This CDR3 spans 17 amino acids. The CDR3 DNA follows: TGTGCCAGCAGCTTAAGGGGGGGGGCTAGCGGCTACAATGAGCAGTTCTTC. Translation gives CASSLRGGASGYNEQFF. The full variable domain, rest sourced from reference TRBV7-3 and TRBJ2-1, is GAGVSQTPSNKVTEKGKYVELRCDPISGHTALYWYRQSLGQGPEFLIYFQGTGAADDSGLPNDRFFAVRPEGSVSTLKIQRTERGDSAVYLCASSLRGGASGYNEQFFGPGTRLTVL.

The CDR3 region has the DNA TGTGCCAGCAGCTTGGGGGGGCAGGGTGAAGCTTTCTTT. This translates into CASSLGGQGEAFF. V and J are TRBV11-1 and TRBJ1-1; maybe TRBD1 (6 bases). The CDR3 contains 13 residues. Trimming took 3 bases from V and 7 from J, leaving 12 bases between them. Looked up from germline, CDR1 is SGHAT and CDR2 is FQDESV (reference sequence).

The V call is TRBV6-1, the J call TRBJ2-3; TRBD1 is a possible D gene (6 bases). The germline V gene encodes CDR1 MNHNS and CDR2 SASEGT. This CDR3 spans 13 amino acids. Trimming left V 6 bases short and J 6 bases short, with 13 bases between. The CDR3 nucleotides are TGTGCCAGCAGCCCTACAGGGTCCGATACGCAGTATTTT. This translates into CASSPTGSDTQYF.

The gene calls are TRBV29-1 and TRBJ1-1; 7 nucleotides match TRBD1. The junction had 8 bases not matched to a gene; V was cut back by 7 bases and J by 0 bases. CDR3 size: 14 residues. Germline CDR1 SQVTM, CDR2 ANQGSEA. This CDR3 reads CSAETGYMNTEAFF. In DNA, the CDR3 is TGCAGCGCGGAGACAGGGTATATGAACACTGAAGCTTTCTTT.

The V gene is TRBV5-1, the J gene TRBJ2-3; D not resolved. From germline, CDR1 is SGHRS and CDR2 YFSETQ. The CDR3 loop spans 15 amino acids. Trimming pared 0 bases from V and 3 bases from J, leaving 11 bases between. CDR3 nucleotide sequence: TGCGCCAGCAGCTTGGGTCCGTCCGGGACAGATACGCAGTATTTT. Its translation: CASSLGPSGTDTQYF.

The J gene is TRBJ2-5, the V gene TRBV7-3, with D possibly TRBD2 on 5 matching bases. This CDR3 is 15 amino acids long. Germline V gene data show CDR1 as SGHTA and CDR2 as FQGTGA. The V end lost 2 bases, the J end lost 1 base, and 11 bases lay between the germline ends. The CDR3 region is CASSLAAGPQETQYF. The CDR3 DNA reads as TGTGCCAGCAGCTTAGCGGCGGGCCCCCAAGAGACCCAGTACTTC.

The rearrangement joins TRBV7-2 to TRBJ2-5; 7 bases align to TRBD2. Looked up from germline, CDR1 is SGHTA and CDR2 is FQGNSA. J lost 5 bases, V lost 0 bases, and 6 bases had no gene match. There are 15 residues in the CDR3. The CDR3 loop reads CASSLAPGLEETQYF. Written as DNA, the CDR3 is TGTGCCAGCAGCTTAGCCCCCGGACTAGAGGAGACCCAGTACTTC.

The chain joins TRBV27 to TRBJ2-3; D possibly corresponds to TRBD1 (7 bases). V shed 6 bases and J shed 5 bases, with 12 bases lying between them. CDR1 is MNHEY, CDR2 SMNVEV, per germline (reference sequence). CDR3 length: 13 amino acids. The CDR3 reads CASRTQGGDTQYF. The CDR3 nucleotides are TGTGCCAGCAGGACTCAGGGGGGAGATACGCAGTATTTT.

The chain links TRBV21-1 to TRBJ1-4. TRBV21-1 has pseudogene status. The CDR3 has 11 residues. CDR3 loop: CASSKRRKLFF. The CDR3 nucleotides read TGTGCCAGCAGTAAAAGGAGGAAACTGTTTTTT.

The rearrangement joins TRBV6-1 to TRBJ1-1; no reliable D call. The CDR3 covers 11 residues. V gave up 5 bases and J gave up 3 bases, with 4 bases separating them. Germline-derived CDR1 and CDR2 are MNHNS and SASEGT. The CDR3 loop is CASSPYTEAFF. The CDR3 DNA reads TGTGCCAGCAGTCCCTACACTGAAGCTTTCTTT.

V gene TRBV5-4 combines with J gene TRBJ2-1; either TRBD1 or TRBD2 may fit D (6 bases each). Germline V CDR1 and CDR2: SGHNT, YYREEE (reference sequence). CDR3 size: 15 residues. With 3 bases removed from V and 5 bases from J, the gap between germline ends came to 15 bases. The CDR3 sequence: CASSYGGSTHNEQFF. Here the CDR3 DNA reads TGTGCCAGCAGCTACGGGGGCTCAACTCACAATGAGCAGTTCTTC.

This chain uses TRBV29-1 with TRBJ1-2, with 8 bases identical to TRBD1. V gave up 6 bases and J gave up 8 bases; unmatched junction bases: 5. This CDR3 is built from 11 residues. Germline V gives CDR1 SQVTM, CDR2 ANQGSEA. CDR3 sequence (DNA): TGCAGCGTCCAGGGGGCGGAAGGCTACACCTTC. Protein product: CSVQGAEGYTF.